This section outlines one T cell receptor beta chain sequence together with its context. Its antigen is not identified. This record comes from a study of graft-versus-host responses after intestinal transplantation. General study results and limits: Early post-transplant HvG declines showed an association with peak circulating GvH clone levels. When patients had graft-donor T cell macrochimerism, their allografts held high graft-versus-host to host-versus-graft clonal ratios.

The CDR3 length is 14 residues. Germline loops: CDR1 SNHLY, CDR2 FYNNEI. The trim removed 7 bases at V and 5 bases at J, leaving 10 bases unmatched. Profiling relied on immunoSEQ multiplex PCR, and the TCRdb table lists in-frame clones only, not all of them. The sample lists 90,000 to 130,000 clones; 80% to 95% were seen once. The receptor comes from a human donor who received an intestinal transplant. The source was unstimulated CD8+ T cells sorted from spleen or lymph node cells, collected before intestinal transplant. The chain uses TRBV2 and TRBJ2-5; 7 bases match TRBD2. Here the CDR3 reads CASKGGSGEETQYF. CDR3 bases: TGTGCCAGCAAGGGCGGGAGCGGGGAGGAGACCCAGTACTTC.